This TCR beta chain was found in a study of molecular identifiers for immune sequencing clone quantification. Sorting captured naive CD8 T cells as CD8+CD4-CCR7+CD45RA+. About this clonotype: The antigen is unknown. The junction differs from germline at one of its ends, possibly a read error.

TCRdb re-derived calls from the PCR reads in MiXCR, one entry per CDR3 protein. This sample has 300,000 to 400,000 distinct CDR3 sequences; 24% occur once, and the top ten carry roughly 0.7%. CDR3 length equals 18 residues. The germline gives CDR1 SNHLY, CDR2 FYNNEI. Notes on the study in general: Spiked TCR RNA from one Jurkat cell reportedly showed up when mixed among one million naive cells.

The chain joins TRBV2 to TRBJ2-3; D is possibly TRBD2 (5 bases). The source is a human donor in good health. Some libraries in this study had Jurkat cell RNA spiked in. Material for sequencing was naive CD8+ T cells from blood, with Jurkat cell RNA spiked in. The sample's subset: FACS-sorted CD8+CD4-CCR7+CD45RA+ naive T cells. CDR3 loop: CAGSLHTILDASTDTQYF. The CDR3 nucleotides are TGTGCCGGCAGTCTACACACGATACTAGACGCCAGCACAGATACGCAGTATTTT. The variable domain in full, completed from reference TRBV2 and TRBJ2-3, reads EPEVTQTPSHQVTQMGQEVILRCVPISNHLYFYWYRQILGQKVEFLVSFYNNEISEKSEIFDDQFSVERPDGSNFTLKIRSTKLEDSAMYFCAGSLHTILDASTDTQYFGPGTRLTVL.